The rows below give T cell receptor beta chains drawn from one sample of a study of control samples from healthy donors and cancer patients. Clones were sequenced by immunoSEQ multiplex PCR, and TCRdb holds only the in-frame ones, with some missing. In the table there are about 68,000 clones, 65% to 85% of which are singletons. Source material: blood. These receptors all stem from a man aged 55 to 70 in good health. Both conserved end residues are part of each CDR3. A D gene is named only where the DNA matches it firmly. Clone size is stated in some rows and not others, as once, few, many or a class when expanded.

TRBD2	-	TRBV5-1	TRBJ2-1	CASSHDSGRGTNEQFF	TGCGCCAGCAGCCATGATAGCGGGAGAGGTACCAATGAGCAGTTCTTC
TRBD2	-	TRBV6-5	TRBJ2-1	CASSSRSGRGVNEQFF	TGTGCCAGCAGTTCACGTAGCGGGAGAGGGGTCAATGAGCAGTTCTTC
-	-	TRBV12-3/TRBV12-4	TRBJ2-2	CASSEGPTGELFF	TGTGCCAGCAGTGAAGGGCCCACCGGGGAGCTGTTTTTT
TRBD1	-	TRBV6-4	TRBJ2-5	CASSPKGTGGSETQYF	TGTGCCAGCAGTCCAAAGGGGACAGGGGGCAGTGAGACCCAGTACTTC
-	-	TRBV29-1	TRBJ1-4	CSVYRADNEKLFF	TGCAGCGTTTACAGGGCCGATAATGAAAAACTGTTTTTT
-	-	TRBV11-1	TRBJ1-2	CASSLDPAGADYGYTF	TGTGCCAGCAGCTTAGATCCCGCCGGGGCGGACTATGGCTACACCTTC
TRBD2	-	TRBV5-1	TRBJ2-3	CASSPGLQTDTQYF	TGCGCCAGCAGCCCGGGACTACAAACAGATACGCAGTATTTT
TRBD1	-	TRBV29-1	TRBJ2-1	CSVADSYQGAYNEQFF	TGCAGCGTTGCAGATTCTTATCAGGGGGCGTACAATGAGCAGTTCTTC
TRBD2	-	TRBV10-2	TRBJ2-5	CASSWTSDQETQYF	TGCGCCAGCAGCTGGACTAGCGACCAAGAGACCCAGTACTTC
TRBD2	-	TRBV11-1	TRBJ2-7	CASSRGGLASEQYF	TGTGCCAGCAGCCGGGGGGGTCTGGCCTCCGAGCAGTACTTC
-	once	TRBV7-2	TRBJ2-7	CASSLGTSSSYEQYF	TGTGCCAGCAGCTTAGGGACTTCCTCGAGCTACGAGCAGTACTTC
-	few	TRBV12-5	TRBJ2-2	CASGLVFPPLLWFPLAGELFF	TGTGCTAGTGGTTTGGTTTTTCCCCCCTTGCTCTGGTTCCCCCTGGCCGGGGAGCTGTTTTTT
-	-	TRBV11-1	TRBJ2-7	CASSPRQTSYEQYF	TGTGCCAGCAGCCCGCGACAGACCTCCTACGAGCAGTACTTC
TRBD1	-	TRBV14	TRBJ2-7	CASSRGTGEYPYEQYF	TGTGCCAGCAGCAGGGGGACAGGGGAATATCCTTACGAGCAGTACTTC
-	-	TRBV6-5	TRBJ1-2	CASSTQDRYYGYTF	TGTGCCAGCAGTACTCAAGACAGGTACTATGGCTACACCTTC
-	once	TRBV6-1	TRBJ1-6	CASSERGLNSPLHF	TGTGCCAGCAGTGAAAGGGGCCTAAATTCACCCCTCCACTTT
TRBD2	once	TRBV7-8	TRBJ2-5	CASRLKVGRARETQYF	TGTGCCAGCAGATTGAAGGTCGGGAGGGCCCGAGAGACCCAGTACTTC
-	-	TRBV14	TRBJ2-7	CASSQGRDGGNYEQYF	TGTGCCAGCAGCCAAGGTCGGGACGGGGGTAACTACGAGCAGTACTTC
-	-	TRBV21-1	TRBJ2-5	CASSQTGAGVAETQYF	TGTGCCAGCAGCCAAACAGGGGCGGGCGTCGCAGAGACCCAGTACTTC
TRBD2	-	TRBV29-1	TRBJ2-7	CSVGGGFSYEQYF	TGCAGCGTTGGGGGGGGGTTCTCCTACGAGCAGTACTTC
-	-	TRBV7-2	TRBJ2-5	CASSTQLGLSAPTQYF	TGTGCCAGCAGCACCCAGCTCGGACTATCTGCCCCGACCCAGTACTTC
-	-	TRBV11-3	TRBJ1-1	CASSLSHDTEAFF	TGTGCCAGCAGCTTATCCCACGACACTGAAGCTTTCTTT
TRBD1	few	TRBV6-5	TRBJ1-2	CASRGQSRGYTF	TGTGCCAGCAGGGGACAGAGCCGAGGCTACACCTTC
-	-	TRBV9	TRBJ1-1	CASSVASQGGDTEAFF	TGTGCCAGCAGCGTAGCGTCCCAGGGAGGGGACACTGAAGCTTTCTTT
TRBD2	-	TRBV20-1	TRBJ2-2	CSASPNGGVGTGELFF	TGCAGTGCTAGTCCCAACGGGGGGGTAGGCACCGGGGAGCTGTTTTTT
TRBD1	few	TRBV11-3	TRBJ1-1	CASSSSGTGMAFF	TGTGCCAGCAGCTCCTCCGGGACAGGGATGGCTTTCTTT
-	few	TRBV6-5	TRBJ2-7	CAVGTGSYEQYF	TGTGCCGTCGGTACGGGGTCCTACGAGCAGTACTTC
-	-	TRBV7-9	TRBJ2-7	CASSLDRSYEQYF	TGTGCCAGCAGCTTAGATAGGAGCTACGAGCAGTACTTC
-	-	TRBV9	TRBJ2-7	CASSVMAEAYEQYF	TGTGCCAGCAGCGTAATGGCGGAGGCCTACGAGCAGTACTTC
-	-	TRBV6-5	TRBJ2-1	CASSYSTGRGQFF	TGTGCCAGCAGTTACTCCACGGGGCGCGGGCAGTTCTTC
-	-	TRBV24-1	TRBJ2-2	CAVKGGHTGELFF	TGTGCCGTCAAGGGGGGGCACACCGGGGAGCTGTTTTTT
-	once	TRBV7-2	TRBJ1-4	CASSLEQSNEKLFF	TGTGCCAGCAGCTTAGAGCAGAGTAATGAAAAACTGTTTTTT
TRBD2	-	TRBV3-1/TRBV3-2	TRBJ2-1	CASSHLAGDSYNEQFF	TGTGCCAGCAGCCATTTAGCGGGAGACTCCTACAATGAGCAGTTCTTC
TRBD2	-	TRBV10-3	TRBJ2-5	CAIGGTSGRADQETQYF	TGTGCCATCGGTGGGACTAGCGGGAGGGCGGATCAAGAGACCCAGTACTTC
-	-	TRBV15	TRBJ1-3	CATSRDRVTGNTIYF	TGTGCCACCAGCAGAGATCGGGTAACTGGAAACACCATATATTTT
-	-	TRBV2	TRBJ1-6	CASSVGPSYNSPLHF	TGTGCCAGCAGTGTCGGGCCCTCCTATAATTCACCCCTCCACTTT
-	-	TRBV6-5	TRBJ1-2	CASSYSPNPPPWTF	TGTGCCAGCAGTTACTCGCCCAATCCTCCCCCCTGGACCTTC
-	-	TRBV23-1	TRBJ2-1	CARKLAGTSYNEQFF	TGCGCTAGAAAGCTGGCGGGAACCTCCTACAATGAGCAGTTCTTC
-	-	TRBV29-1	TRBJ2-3	CSVVRDTDTDTQYF	TGCAGCGTAGTCCGGGACACTGACACAGATACGCAGTATTTT
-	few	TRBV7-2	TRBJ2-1	CASSLAPPSWGAVTSYNEQFF	TGTGCCAGCAGCTTAGCCCCACCTTCTTGGGGCGCCGTCACCTCCTACAATGAGCAGTTCTTC
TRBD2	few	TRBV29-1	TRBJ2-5	CSVCTSGIGTQYF	TGCAGCGTTTGTACTAGCGGGATTGGGACCCAGTACTTC
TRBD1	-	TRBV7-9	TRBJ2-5	CASSLGRRQGALETQYF	TGTGCCAGCAGCTTAGGACGACGACAGGGGGCTCTCGAGACCCAGTACTTC
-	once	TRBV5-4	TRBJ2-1	CASSRTGSSYNEQFF	TGTGCCAGCAGCAGGACTGGGAGCTCCTACAATGAGCAGTTCTTC
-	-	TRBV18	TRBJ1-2	CASSPGIARDDYGYTF	TGTGCCAGTTCACCAGGGATAGCCAGGGACGACTATGGCTACACCTTC
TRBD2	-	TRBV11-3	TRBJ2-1	CASSTEGLANNEQFF	TGTGCCAGCAGCACAGAGGGACTAGCTAACAATGAGCAGTTCTTC
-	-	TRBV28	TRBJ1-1	CASSLLGGALNTEAFF	TGTGCCAGCAGTCTCCTAGGGGGGGCATTGAACACTGAAGCTTTCTTT
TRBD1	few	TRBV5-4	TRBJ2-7	CASSRGDRGYEQYF	TGTGCCAGCAGCAGAGGGGACAGGGGGTACGAGCAGTACTTC
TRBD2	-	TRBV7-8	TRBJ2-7	CASSPRTSGPYEQYF	TGTGCCAGCAGCCCACGGACTAGCGGACCCTACGAGCAGTACTTC
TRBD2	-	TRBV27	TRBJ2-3	CASPLAPGLAGADTQYF	TGTGCCAGCCCCCTCGCCCCGGGACTAGCGGGCGCAGATACGCAGTATTTT
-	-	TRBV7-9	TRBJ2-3	CASTTYGPGDTQYF	TGTGCCAGCACCACCTACGGGCCGGGGGATACGCAGTATTTT
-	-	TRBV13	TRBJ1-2	CASSQDTFNYGYTF	TGTGCCAGCAGCCAGGACACTTTTAACTATGGCTACACCTTC
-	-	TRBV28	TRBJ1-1	CASSLKQKGAFF	TGTGCCAGCAGCCTGAAACAAAAGGGAGCTTTCTTT